Listed below are T cell receptor beta chains from one sample, sequenced in a study of cytomegalovirus exposure and HLA in healthy donors. Sequencing used immunoSEQ multiplex PCR; TCRdb keeps in-frame clones, though not all of them. The table lists about 210,000 clones, over 75% of them singletons. Sample: PBMCs. These receptors all stem from a woman in her fifties or sixties in good health and CMV-seropositive. Each CDR3 is given with its conserved first and last residue. The order of the fields is J gene, V gene, clone size, D gene, CDR3 protein, CDR3 DNA. The D gene is left open where the match is weak. Only some rows state a clone size, as once, few, many or a class for expanded clones.

>TRBJ2-1|TRBV7-6|-|TRBD2
CASSFSGGRGFF
TGTGCCAGCAGCTTTAGCGGGGGCCGGGGGTTCTTC
>TRBJ2-7|TRBV9|-|TRBD1
CASSLQQGYEQYF
TGTGCCAGCAGCCTCCAACAGGGGTACGAGCAGTACTTC
>TRBJ1-2|TRBV6-5|once|TRBD1
CASSVTGDINYGYTF
TGTGCCAGCAGTGTCACAGGGGACATTAACTATGGCTACACCTTC
>TRBJ1-5|TRBV27|-|-
CASSSYDGGNQPQHF
TGTGCCAGCAGTTCTTACGACGGAGGCAATCAGCCCCAGCATTTT
>TRBJ2-1|TRBV5-1|-|-
CASSLGRISYNEQFF
TGCGCCAGCAGCTTGGGGCGGATCTCCTACAATGAGCAGTTCTTC
>TRBJ2-1|TRBV11-2|-|TRBD2
CASSLGTRNEQFF
TGTGCCAGCAGCCTCGGGACTAGAAACGAGCAGTTCTTC
>TRBJ1-1|TRBV27|-|TRBD1
CASSAGQGSEAFF
TGTGCCAGCAGTGCTGGACAGGGATCTGAAGCTTTCTTT
>TRBJ1-4|TRBV4-3|few|TRBD1
CASSQGDSEKLFF
TGCGCCAGCAGCCAAGGGGACAGTGAAAAACTGTTTTTT
>TRBJ2-1|TRBV7-2|-|-
CASSLARGVANEQFF
TGTGCCAGCAGCTTAGCCCGCGGGGTCGCCAATGAGCAGTTCTTC
>TRBJ2-1|TRBV15|-|-
CATSRGSGSYNEQFF
TGTGCCACCAGCAGAGGTAGCGGCTCCTACAATGAGCAGTTCTTC
>TRBJ2-2|TRBV5-4|-|-
CASSRRDNFRNTGELFF
TGTGCCAGCAGCCGACGGGACAACTTTAGGAACACCGGGGAGCTGTTTTTT
>TRBJ1-1|TRBV4-2|once|-
CASSPQEGPRNTEAFF
TGTGCCAGCAGCCCTCAGGAGGGGCCAAGAAACACTGAAGCTTTCTTT
>TRBJ1-5|TRBV10-3|-|TRBD1
CAISAGQGSLQPQHF
TGTGCCATCAGTGCGGGACAGGGGTCGTTACAGCCCCAGCATTTT
>TRBJ2-3|TRBV5-1|-|-
CASGREGAQYF
TGCGCCAGCGGCCGAGAAGGGGCGCAGTATTTT
>TRBJ2-1|TRBV6-4|-|-
CASSDDAGGPYNEQFF
TGTGCCAGCAGTGACGACGCAGGAGGTCCCTACAATGAGCAGTTCTTC
>TRBJ1-6|TRBV9|-|-
CASSVAVGARSPLHF
TGTGCCAGCAGCGTAGCTGTGGGGGCTAGATCACCCCTCCACTTT
>TRBJ1-6|TRBV27|once|-
CASTGSPYNSPLHF
TGTGCCAGCACAGGCAGCCCCTATAATTCACCCCTCCACTTT
>TRBJ1-1|TRBV25-1|-|TRBD1
CASSEYPRQGPYTEAFF
TGTGCCAGCAGTGAATACCCCAGACAGGGTCCGTACACTGAAGCTTTCTTT
>TRBJ1-4|TRBV15|-|-
CATSRGNSMRTEKLFF
TGTGCCACCAGCAGAGGAAACAGTATGCGTACTGAAAAACTGTTTTTT
>TRBJ2-5|TRBV5-1|-|TRBD2
CASSSERGAIQETQYF
TGCGCCAGCAGCTCAGAGCGGGGGGCGATCCAAGAGACCCAGTACTTC
>TRBJ2-3|TRBV5-6|-|TRBD2
CASSLGGGFTDTQYF
TGTGCCAGCAGCTTGGGCGGGGGGTTCACAGATACGCAGTATTTT
>TRBJ2-3|TRBV2|-|-
CASSYTDTQYF
TGTGCCAGCAGTTACACAGATACGCAGTATTTT
>TRBJ1-4|TRBV9|-|-
CASSVGRIRGVLNEKLFF
TGTGCCAGCAGCGTAGGACGGATCAGGGGAGTCCTTAATGAAAAACTGTTTTTT
>TRBJ2-3|TRBV6-6|-|TRBD2
CASRIQTSGVNTQYF
TGTGCCAGCAGAATCCAGACTAGCGGGGTCAATACGCAGTATTTT
>TRBJ1-3|TRBV9|-|-
CASSVGTGDGNTIYF
TGTGCCAGCAGCGTAGGCACAGGTGATGGAAACACCATATATTTT
>TRBJ1-2|TRBV27|-|TRBD1
CASSFLPPTGDYGYTF
TGTGCCAGCAGTTTCCTCCCACCGACAGGGGATTATGGCTACACCTTC
>TRBJ2-3|TRBV13|-|TRBD1
CASSLRGQGDTQYF
TGTGCCAGCAGCCTCAGGGGGCAGGGAGATACGCAGTATTTT
>TRBJ1-6|TRBV30|-|-
CAWSPRGSGGSPLHF
TGTGCCTGGAGTCCAAGGGGCTCTGGGGGCTCACCCCTCCACTTT
>TRBJ2-3|TRBV5-1|-|-
CASSLSGTDTQYF
TGCGCCAGCAGCTTGTCAGGGACAGATACGCAGTATTTT
>TRBJ2-2|TRBV18|-|TRBD1
CASSPLTGTVYSPGELFF
TGTGCCAGCTCACCACTGACCGGGACAGTATATAGCCCCGGGGAGCTGTTTTTT
>TRBJ2-5|TRBV7-9|-|-
CASSLGVGGQETQYF
TGTGCCAGCAGCTTAGGGGTAGGGGGCCAAGAGACCCAGTACTTC
>TRBJ2-5|TRBV5-4|-|TRBD2
CASRGDVAGFQETQYF
TGTGCCAGCCGGGGGGATGTAGCGGGCTTCCAAGAGACCCAGTACTTC
>TRBJ1-2|TRBV7-2|-|-
CASSLGGLNYGYTF
TGTGCCAGCAGCTTAGGAGGACTGAACTATGGCTACACCTTC
>TRBJ1-2|TRBV7-2|-|-
CASSLVGTQNYGYTF
TGTGCCAGCAGCTTAGTCGGGACACAAAACTATGGCTACACCTTC